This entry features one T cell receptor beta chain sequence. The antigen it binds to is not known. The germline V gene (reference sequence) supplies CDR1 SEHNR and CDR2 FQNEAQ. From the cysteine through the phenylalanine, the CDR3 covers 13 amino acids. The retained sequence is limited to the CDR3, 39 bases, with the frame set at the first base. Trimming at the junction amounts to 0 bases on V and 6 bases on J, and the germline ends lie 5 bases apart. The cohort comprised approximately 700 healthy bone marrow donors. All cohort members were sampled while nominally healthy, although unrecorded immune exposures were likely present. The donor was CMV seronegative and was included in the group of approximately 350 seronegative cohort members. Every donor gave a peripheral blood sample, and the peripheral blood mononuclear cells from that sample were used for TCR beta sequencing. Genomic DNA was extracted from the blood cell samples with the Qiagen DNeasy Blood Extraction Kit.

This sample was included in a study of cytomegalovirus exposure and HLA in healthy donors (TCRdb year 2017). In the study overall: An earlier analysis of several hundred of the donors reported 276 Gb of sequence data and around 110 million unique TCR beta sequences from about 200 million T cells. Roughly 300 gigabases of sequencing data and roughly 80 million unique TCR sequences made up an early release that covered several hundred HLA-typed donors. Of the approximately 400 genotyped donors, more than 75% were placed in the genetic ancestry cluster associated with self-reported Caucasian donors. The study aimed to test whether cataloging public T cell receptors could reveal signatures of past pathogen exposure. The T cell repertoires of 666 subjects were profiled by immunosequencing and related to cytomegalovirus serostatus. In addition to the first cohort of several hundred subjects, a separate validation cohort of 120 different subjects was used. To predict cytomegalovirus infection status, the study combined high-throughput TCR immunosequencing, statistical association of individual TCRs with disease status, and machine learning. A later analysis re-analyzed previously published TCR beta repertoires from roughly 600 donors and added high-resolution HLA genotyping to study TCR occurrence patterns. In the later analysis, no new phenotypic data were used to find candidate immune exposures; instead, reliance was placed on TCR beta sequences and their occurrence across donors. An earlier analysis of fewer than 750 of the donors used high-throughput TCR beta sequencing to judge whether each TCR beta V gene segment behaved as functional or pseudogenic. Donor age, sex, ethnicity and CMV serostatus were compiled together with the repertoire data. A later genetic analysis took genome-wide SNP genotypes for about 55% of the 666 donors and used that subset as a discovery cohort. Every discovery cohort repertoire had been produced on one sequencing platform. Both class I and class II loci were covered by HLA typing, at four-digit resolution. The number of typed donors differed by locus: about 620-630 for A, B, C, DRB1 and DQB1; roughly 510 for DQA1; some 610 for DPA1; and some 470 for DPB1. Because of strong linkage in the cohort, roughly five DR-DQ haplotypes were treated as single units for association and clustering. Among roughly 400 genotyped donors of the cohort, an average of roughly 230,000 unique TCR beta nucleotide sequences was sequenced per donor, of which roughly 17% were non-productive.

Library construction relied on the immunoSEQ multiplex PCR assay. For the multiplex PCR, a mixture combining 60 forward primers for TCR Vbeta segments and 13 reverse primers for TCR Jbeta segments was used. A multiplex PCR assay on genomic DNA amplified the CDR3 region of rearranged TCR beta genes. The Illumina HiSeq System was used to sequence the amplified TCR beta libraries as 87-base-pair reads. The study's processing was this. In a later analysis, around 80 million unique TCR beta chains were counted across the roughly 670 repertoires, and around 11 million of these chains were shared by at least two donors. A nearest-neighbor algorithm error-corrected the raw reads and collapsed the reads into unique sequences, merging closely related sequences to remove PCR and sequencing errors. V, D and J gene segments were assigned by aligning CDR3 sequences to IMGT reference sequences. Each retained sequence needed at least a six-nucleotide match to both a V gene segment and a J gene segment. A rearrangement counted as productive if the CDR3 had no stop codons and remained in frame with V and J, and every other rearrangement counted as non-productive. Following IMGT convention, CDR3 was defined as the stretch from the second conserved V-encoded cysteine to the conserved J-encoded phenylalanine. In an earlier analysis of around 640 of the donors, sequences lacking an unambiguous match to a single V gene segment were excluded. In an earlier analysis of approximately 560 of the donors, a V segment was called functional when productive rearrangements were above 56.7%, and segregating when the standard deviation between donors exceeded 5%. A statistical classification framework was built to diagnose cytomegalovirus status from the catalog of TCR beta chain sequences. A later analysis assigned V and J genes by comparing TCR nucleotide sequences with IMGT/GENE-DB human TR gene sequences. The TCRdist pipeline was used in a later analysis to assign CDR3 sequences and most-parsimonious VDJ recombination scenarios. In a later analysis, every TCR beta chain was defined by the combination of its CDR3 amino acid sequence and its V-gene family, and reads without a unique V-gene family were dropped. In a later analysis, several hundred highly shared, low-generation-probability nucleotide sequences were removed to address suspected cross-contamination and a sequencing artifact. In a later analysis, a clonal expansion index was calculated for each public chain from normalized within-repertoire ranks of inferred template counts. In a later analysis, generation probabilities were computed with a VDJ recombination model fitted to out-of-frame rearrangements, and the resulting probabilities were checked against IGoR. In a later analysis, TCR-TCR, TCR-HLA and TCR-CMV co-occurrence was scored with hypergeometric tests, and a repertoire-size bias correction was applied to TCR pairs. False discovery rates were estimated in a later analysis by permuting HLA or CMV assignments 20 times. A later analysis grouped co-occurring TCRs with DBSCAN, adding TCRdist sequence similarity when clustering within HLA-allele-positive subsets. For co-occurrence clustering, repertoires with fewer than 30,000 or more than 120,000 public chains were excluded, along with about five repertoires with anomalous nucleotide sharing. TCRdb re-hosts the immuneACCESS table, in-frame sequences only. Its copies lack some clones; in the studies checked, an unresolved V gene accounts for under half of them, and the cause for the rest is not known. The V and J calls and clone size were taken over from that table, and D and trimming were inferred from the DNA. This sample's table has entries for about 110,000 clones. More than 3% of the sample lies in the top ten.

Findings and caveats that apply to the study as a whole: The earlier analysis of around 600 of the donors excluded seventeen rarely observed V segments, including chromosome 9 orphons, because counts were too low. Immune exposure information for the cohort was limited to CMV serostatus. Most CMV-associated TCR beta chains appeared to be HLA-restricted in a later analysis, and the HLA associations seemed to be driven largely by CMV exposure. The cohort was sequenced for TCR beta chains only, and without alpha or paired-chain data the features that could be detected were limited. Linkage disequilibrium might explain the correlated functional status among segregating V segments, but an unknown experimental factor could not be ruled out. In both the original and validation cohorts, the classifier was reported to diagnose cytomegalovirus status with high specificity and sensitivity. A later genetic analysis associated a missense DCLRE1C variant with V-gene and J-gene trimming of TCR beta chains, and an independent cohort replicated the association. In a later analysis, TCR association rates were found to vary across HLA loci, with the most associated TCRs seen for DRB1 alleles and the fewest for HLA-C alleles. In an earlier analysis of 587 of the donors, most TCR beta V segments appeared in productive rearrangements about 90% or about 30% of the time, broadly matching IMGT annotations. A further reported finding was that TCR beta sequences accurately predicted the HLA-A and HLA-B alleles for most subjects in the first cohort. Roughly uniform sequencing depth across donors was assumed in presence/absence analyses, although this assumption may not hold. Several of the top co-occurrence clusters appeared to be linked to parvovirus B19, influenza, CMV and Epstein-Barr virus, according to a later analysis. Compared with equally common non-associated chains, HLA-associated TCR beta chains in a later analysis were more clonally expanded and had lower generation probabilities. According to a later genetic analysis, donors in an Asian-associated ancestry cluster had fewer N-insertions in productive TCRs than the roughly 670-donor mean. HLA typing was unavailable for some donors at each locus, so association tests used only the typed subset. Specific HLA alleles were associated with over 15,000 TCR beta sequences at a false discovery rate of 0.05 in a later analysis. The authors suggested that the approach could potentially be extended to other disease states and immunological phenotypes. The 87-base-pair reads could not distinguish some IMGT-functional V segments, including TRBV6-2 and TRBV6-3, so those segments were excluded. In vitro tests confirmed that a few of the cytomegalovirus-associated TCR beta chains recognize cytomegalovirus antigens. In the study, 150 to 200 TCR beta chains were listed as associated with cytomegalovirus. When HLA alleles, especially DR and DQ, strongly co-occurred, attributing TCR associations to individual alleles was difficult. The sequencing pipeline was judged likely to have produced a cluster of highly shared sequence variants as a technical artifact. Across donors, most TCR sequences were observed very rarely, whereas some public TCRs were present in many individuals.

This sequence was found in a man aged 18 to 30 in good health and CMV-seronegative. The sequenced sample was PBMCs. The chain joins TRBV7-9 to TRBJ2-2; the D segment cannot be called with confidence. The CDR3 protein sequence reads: CASSLALAGELFF. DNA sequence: TGTGCCAGCAGCTTAGCCCTCGCCGGGGAGCTGTTTTTT.